This section outlines one T cell receptor beta chain sequence together with its context. This specimen comes from a study of neurological immune-mediated disorders. TCRdb redid the calling of the 5' RACE reads with MiXCR, one entry per CDR3 protein. The data hold 84,000 or so distinct CDR3 sequences, with 10% observed a single time. Germline trimming cut 4 bases from V and 8 bases from J; bases unmatched to any gene: 14. Per the germline V gene, CDR1 is SGHRS and CDR2 is YFSETQ. CDR3 length equals 16 residues. The sample comprised PBMCs. The gene calls are TRBV5-1 and TRBJ1-2; TRBD1 aligns across 10 bases. The clonotype originates from a man aged 35-49 years in good health. As DNA, the CDR3 is TGCGCCAGCAGCCCATACAATGACGGACAGGGGGGAGGCTACACCTTC. Translating it yields CASSPYNDGQGGGYTF.